This entry is about one T cell receptor beta chain. Synthetic TCR analog templates were spiked into each PCR. Profiling relied on immunoSEQ multiplex PCR, and the TCRdb table lists in-frame clones only, not all of them. The sample consists of some 87,000 clones, roughly 87% of them appearing once. Germline CDR1 and CDR2: MDHEN and SYDVKM. Germline trimming cut 6 bases from V and 5 bases from J; bases unmatched to any gene: 16. The CDR3 length is 19 residues. Time point here: pretreatment peripheral blood. Patients were diagnosed with urothelial carcinoma, either locally advanced or metastatic. These data are taken from a study of PD-L1 blockade in urothelial cancer. The wider study: Treatment start was followed by blood analysis at 3 weeks (second dose) and again at 6 weeks.

Sequencing used PBMCs, obtained around atezolizumab (anti-PD-L1) treatment. The sequence was collected from a man in his 60s with urothelial cancer. The chain employs TRBV28 and TRBJ2-1; 13 bases line up with TRBD2. The CDR3 bases are TGTGCCAGCAGACTTGGGGGGTTTAGTGGACTAGCGGGGGACAATGAGCAGTTCTTC. This sequence encodes CASRLGGFSGLAGDNEQFF.